This T cell receptor (beta chain) was observed in a study of identical twins. J lost 6 bases, V lost 4 bases, and 6 bases had no gene match. The CDR3 is 15 amino acids. Per the germline V gene, CDR1 is SGHRS and CDR2 is YFSETQ. Comment on this clonotype: Its antigen is unidentified.

Study outcomes and limitations: Out-of-frame alpha sequences shared by twins showed excess low generation probability. Cross-sectional statistical analysis was relied on for the conclusions, without the same donors being followed.

TCRdb analysed the 5' RACE reads with MiXCR anew, one entry per CDR3 protein. The profile shows fewer than 900,000 distinct CDR3 sequences, roughly 18% of them singletons. This same sample was also part of a study on T cells expressing NK-cell markers.

The chain employs TRBV5-1 and TRBJ2-1; 11 bases are shared with TRBD2. This TCR derives from a woman under 30 in good health. The sample comprised PBMCs. The CDR3 is CASSPLAGVVNEQFF. The CDR3 coding sequence is TGCGCCAGCAGCCCACTAGCGGGGGTAGTCAATGAGCAGTTCTTC.